The 20 T cell receptor beta chains below were found in one sample sequenced in a study of identical twins. TCRdb re-called the 5' RACE reads through MiXCR, storing one row per CDR3 protein. The profile covers hundreds of thousands of distinct CDR3 sequences, with 8.6% appearing a single time and approximately 0.89% taken by the ten largest. These data are also associated with another study on yellow fever vaccine responses in identical twins.

Sequenced sample: PBMCs. These receptors came from a young woman in good health.

The V gene is TRBV7-2, the J gene TRBJ2-7; no definite D call. The V gene's germline CDR1 is SGHTA and CDR2 FQGNSA. The CDR3 sequence is 14 residues long. V was clipped by 3 bases and J by 0 bases, with 9 bases between them. This CDR3 is CASSFPASSYEQYF. The CDR3 DNA follows: TGTGCCAGCAGCTTCCCGGCAAGCTCCTACGAGCAGTACTTC.

In its sample, this clonotype was seen many times. This chain connects TRBV20-1 to TRBJ2-1; D possibly corresponds to TRBD2 (6 bases). The V end lost 3 bases, the J end lost 7 bases, and 16 bases lay between the germline ends. CDR3 size: 14 residues. The germline V gene has CDR1 DFQATT and CDR2 SNEGSKA (reference sequence). This CDR3 reads CSASKRRAGNEQFF. Written as DNA, the CDR3 is TGCAGTGCTAGTAAGCGGAGGGCCGGGAATGAGCAGTTCTTC.

This clonotype was seen repeatedly, ten times or more. The V call is TRBV28, the J call TRBJ2-5; maybe TRBD2 (5 bases). The germline gives CDR1 MDHEN, CDR2 SYDVKM. V gave up 3 bases and J gave up 1 base, with 12 bases separating them. The CDR3 totals 15 residues. Here the CDR3 reads CASSFGLGSQETQYF. The CDR3 DNA follows: TGTGCCAGCAGTTTTGGGTTGGGGAGCCAAGAGACCCAGTACTTC.

The genes are TRBV10-2 and TRBJ2-7; D may be TRBD1 or TRBD2 (5 bases each). Germline CDR1 and CDR2: WSHSY and SAAADI. The CDR3 length is 15 residues. Trimming cost V 6 bases and J 3 bases, with 18 bases left between them. CDR3 sequence (DNA): TGCGCCAGCAGGAAGTGGGACCCCTCGAACTACGAGCAGTACTTC. It translates to CASRKWDPSNYEQYF.

A few counts support this clonotype. The chain carries TRBV7-9 and TRBJ2-7; D not certain. Germline CDR1 SEHNR, CDR2 FQNEAQ (reference sequence). The CDR3 runs to 13 residues. The V and J ends lost 5 bases and 2 bases respectively, with 10 bases between them. The CDR3 loop is CASSGDRTYEQYF. The CDR3 DNA reads TGTGCCAGCAGCGGGGATCGGACCTACGAGCAGTACTTC.

Here the CDR3 DNA reads TGCAGTGCTAGCCCCCTCCTCGACATGAACACTGAAGCTTTCTTT. Its protein product is CSASPLLDMNTEAFF. The V gene is TRBV20-1, the J gene TRBJ1-1; D remains unclear. CDR3 length equals 15 residues. V lost 3 bases and J lost 0, with 14 bases in between. The germline CDR1 and CDR2 sequences are DFQATT and SNEGSKA (reference sequence).

This clonotype occurred a few times. V and J are TRBV18 and TRBJ2-3; D perhaps matches TRBD1 (6 bases). V dropped 5 bases and J dropped 2 bases, with 8 bases sitting between them. CDR1 and CDR2 (germline): KGHSH, LQKENI. This CDR3 spans 13 amino acids. The CDR3 spells CASSGQYTDTQYF. CDR3 DNA sequence: TGTGCCAGCTCAGGACAGTACACAGATACGCAGTATTTT.

This chain links TRBV5-1 with TRBJ2-4; perhaps TRBD1 as D (6 bases). Germline V gives CDR1 SGHRS, CDR2 YFSETQ. Trimming took off 5 bases at V and 1 base at J, with 19 bases between the two ends. The CDR3 has 17 amino acids. CDR3 region: CASSYVTGVRAKNIQYF. In nucleotides, the CDR3 is TGCGCCAGCAGTTATGTGACAGGCGTGAGGGCCAAAAACATTCAGTACTTC.

This chain connects TRBV20-1 to TRBJ2-1, with TRBD2 identical over 13 bases. Germline V lookup: CDR1 DFQATT, CDR2 SNEGSKA (reference sequence). The CDR3 is made up of 15 amino acids. J gave up 9 bases and V 3 bases, and 8 bases lay outside the gene matches. CDR3 bases: TGCAGTGCTAGCACTAGCGGGGGGGCGTGGGGTGAGCAGTTCTTC. Protein product: CSASTSGGAWGEQFF.

This clonotype turned up a few times. V usage is TRBV7-2 and J usage is TRBJ2-3; tentatively, D is TRBD1 (6 bases). The CDR3 spans 17 residues. The V end was cut by 5 bases, the J end by 2 bases, with 20 bases between. Germline V lookup: CDR1 SGHTA, CDR2 FQGNSA. The chain's CDR3 is CASSHLRRQVDTDTQYF. CDR3 DNA: TGTGCCAGCAGCCACCTAAGACGACAGGTTGACACAGATACGCAGTATTTT.

This clonotype was observed a few times. This rearrangement joins TRBV5-1 to TRBJ2-7; 10 bases match TRBD2. Germline V gene data show CDR1 as SGHRS and CDR2 as YFSETQ. This CDR3 has 15 amino acids. The V and J ends lost 1 base and 5 bases, in that order; junction bases with no gene match: 6. CDR3: CASSLSGGGSDEQYF. Here the CDR3 DNA reads TGCGCCAGCAGCTTGAGCGGGGGGGGGTCGGACGAGCAGTACTTC.

CDR3 DNA sequence: TGTGCCAGCAGTTTACAGGGATTACGGACCGGGGAGCTGTTTTTT. It translates to CASSLQGLRTGELFF. The chain is built from TRBV12-3 or TRBV12-4 and TRBJ2-2; D perhaps matches TRBD1 (5 bases). This CDR3 has 15 residues. V was cut by 2 bases and J by 5 bases, with 12 bases left in between.

This clonotype was picked up a small number of times. The chain is built from TRBV12-3 or TRBV12-4 and TRBJ2-3, with a tentative D call TRBD2 (6 bases). V lost 3 bases and J lost 1, with 11 bases in between. There are 15 residues in the CDR3. CDR3 DNA: TGTGCCAGCAGTTTTCATACGGGGGGCACAGATACGCAGTATTTT. This translates into CASSFHTGGTDTQYF.

This chain uses TRBV5-1 with TRBJ1-3, with 8 bases that match TRBD1. Looked up from germline, CDR1 is SGHRS and CDR2 is YFSETQ. This CDR3 has 19 amino acids. V was pared by 3 bases and J by 0 bases, with 14 bases of the junction left unmatched. Here the CDR3 DNA reads TGCGCCAGCAGCTATATAGGGACAGGTTCTCAATCCTCTGGAAACACCATATATTTT. Translation: CASSYIGTGSQSSGNTIYF. The variable domain in full, with the rest retrieved from reference TRBV5-1 and TRBJ1-3, is KAGVTQTPRYLIKTRGQQVTLSCSPISGHRSVSWYQQTPGQGLQFLFEYFSETQRNKGNFPGRFSGRQFSNSRSEMNVSTLELGDSALYLCASSYIGTGSQSSGNTIYFGEGSWLTVV.

The chain couples TRBV6-2 or TRBV6-3 to TRBJ2-7; either TRBD1 or TRBD2 may fit D (5 bases each). V lost 2 bases and J lost 3, with 20 bases in between. This CDR3 comprises 17 residues. Germline V lookup: CDR1 MNHEY, CDR2 SVGEGT. This CDR3 reads CASSYPTPRGAGYEQYF. The CDR3 bases are TGTGCCAGCAGTTACCCTACACCCCGAGGGGCGGGCTACGAGCAGTACTTC.

A few counts support this clonotype. The gene calls are TRBV19 and TRBJ2-7; 9 positions match TRBD1. Germline V gene data show CDR1 as LNHDA and CDR2 as SQIVND (reference sequence). This CDR3 comprises 12 residues. The junction had 4 bases not matched to a gene; V was cut back by 11 bases and J by 2 bases. CDR3 bases: TGTGCCCCTACAGGGGGCCCCTACGAGCAGTACTTC. As protein: CAPTGGPYEQYF.

This chain connects TRBV4-1 to TRBJ2-2, with 8 bases identical to TRBD2. J gave up 5 bases and V 1 base, and 9 bases lay outside the gene matches. The germline V gene encodes CDR1 MGHRA and CDR2 YSYEKL. The CDR3 contains 17 residues. CDR3 in amino acids: CASSQAQGGRRTGELFF. CDR3 coding DNA: TGCGCCAGCAGCCAAGCACAGGGCGGGAGGCGGACCGGGGAGCTGTTTTTT.

The rearrangement links TRBV28 to TRBJ2-3; D perhaps matches TRBD2 (6 bases). There are 18 residues in the CDR3. V was trimmed by 8 bases and J by 0 bases, leaving 24 bases between them. The germline V gene has CDR1 MDHEN and CDR2 SYDVKM. In DNA form, the CDR3 reads TGTGCCAGCTCCTTCCGGGGGACGGTCAACTTTAGCACAGATACGCAGTATTTT. Its protein product is CASSFRGTVNFSTDTQYF.

This clonotype came up many times. The chain recombines TRBV14 with TRBJ2-1; 9 bases map to TRBD1. With 3 bases clipped from V and 9 bases from J, the junction kept 3 bases outside the gene matches. Germline V CDR1 and CDR2: SGHDN, FVKESK. The CDR3 runs 13 residues. The CDR3 sequence: CASSQTGGTEQFF. The CDR3 bases are TGTGCCAGCAGCCAGACAGGGGGAACTGAGCAGTTCTTC.

This clonotype has just a few counts. V usage is TRBV7-9 and J usage is TRBJ2-1, with no clear D. The length of the CDR3 is 15 residues. CDR1 and CDR2 (germline): SEHNR, FQNEAQ (reference sequence). The V gene lost 5 bases and the J gene lost 2 bases, with 13 bases spanning the gap. This chain's CDR3 is CASSRRQSTYNEQFF. The CDR3 DNA follows: TGTGCCAGCAGCCGTAGACAAAGTACCTACAATGAGCAGTTCTTC.